One and the same sample provided the 25 T cell receptor beta chains below, sequenced in a study of shared clonotypes between healthy human individuals. CD8 cells regarded as naive lacked CD45RO, were positively chosen for CCR7, and omitted terminally differentiated effector memory CD45RA+ cells. Repertoires were generated with immunoSEQ multiplex PCR, while TCRdb's copy carries only in-frame clones and drops some. The sample holds roughly 2.1 million clones; about 92% are singletons and the top ten take approximately 1.7%. Sequencing was carried out using naive CD8+ T cells from PBMCs. These receptors all stem from a man aged 18 to 29 in good health. Some clones in this sample may be carry-over from other donors' samples.

The chain joins TRBV7-2 to TRBJ2-7; tentative D call: TRBD2 (6 bases). Germline loops: CDR1 SGHTA, CDR2 FQGNSA. V shed 1 base and J shed 1 base, with 20 bases lying between them. The CDR3 extends over 18 amino acids. For the CDR3, the DNA is TGTGCCAGCAGCTTAGGAGGGTTCGCGTCGGGAGCGTCCTACGAGCAGTACTTC. It translates to CASSLGGFASGASYEQYF.

The sample holds one count of this clone. J is TRBJ1-2 and V is TRBV6-5; tentatively, D is TRBD1 (6 bases). Trimming shortened V by 5 bases and J by 2 bases, and 12 bases separated the two germline ends. The CDR3 loop spans 14 amino acids. CDR1 and CDR2 (germline): MNHEY, SVGAGI. CDR3 amino acids: CASSLGHGNYGYTF. The DNA of the CDR3 is TGTGCCAGCAGTCTGGGACACGGGAACTATGGCTACACCTTC.

This clone was counted a single time. This sequence joins TRBV10-2 and TRBJ2-1; weak D call: TRBD1 (5 bases). The ends were cut back, 6 bases at V and 3 bases at J, with 9 bases in the middle. This CDR3 has 13 residues. Germline V gives CDR1 WSHSY, CDR2 SAAADI. DNA for the CDR3: TGCGCCAGCAGGGCAGGGATCTACAATGAGCAGTTCTTC. Residues: CASRAGIYNEQFF.

This rearrangement joins TRBV5-6 to TRBJ1-1; maybe TRBD1 (5 bases). The CDR3 contains 18 residues. CDR1 and CDR2 from the germline V gene are SGHDT and YYEEEE. Trimming shortened V by 5 bases and J by 2 bases, and 25 bases separated the two germline ends. CDR3: CASRRSGGANPFNTEAFF. CDR3 DNA sequence: TGTGCCAGCAGACGGTCAGGAGGGGCAAACCCCTTTAACACTGAAGCTTTCTTT.

V is TRBV7-3 and J is TRBJ2-2, with 12 bases aligning to TRBD2. The CDR3 totals 17 residues. Trimming at V came to 5 bases and at J to 6 bases, leaving 10 bases not matched to a gene. Per the germline V gene, CDR1 is SGHTA and CDR2 is FQGTGA. CDR3 in amino acids: CASSLAWTSGTPGELFF. As DNA, the CDR3 is TGTGCCAGCAGCCTAGCTTGGACTAGCGGGACCCCCGGGGAGCTGTTTTTT.

The chain combines TRBV2 with TRBJ2-3; D not certain. Germline CDR1 SNHLY, CDR2 FYNNEI. CDR3 length equals 11 residues. V gave up 5 bases and J gave up 2 bases, with 2 bases separating them. The CDR3 spells CASSYTDTQYF. Here the CDR3 DNA reads TGTGCCAGCAGTTACACAGATACGCAGTATTTT.

The J gene is TRBJ1-5, the V gene TRBV7-9, with D hard to call. Between the trimmed V and J ends, which lost 1 base and 9 bases, there was a span of 10 bases. Germline CDR1 is SEHNR and CDR2 is FQNEAQ (reference sequence). The CDR3 has 13 amino acids. The DNA for the CDR3 is TGTGCCAGCAGCTTAGGAGGAGGGCCGCCCCAGCATTTT. The encoded protein is CASSLGGGPPQHF.

V and J are TRBV5-4 and TRBJ2-7; 15 nucleotides line up with TRBD2. Trimming took 4 bases from V and 6 from J; bases not matched to a gene: 14. Germline V gene lookup returns CDR1 SGHNT and CDR2 YYREEE (reference sequence). This CDR3 contains 18 residues. The CDR3: CASSTGLAGGRLSGEQYF. The CDR3 DNA reads TGTGCCAGCAGCACGGGACTAGCGGGAGGACGTCTTAGTGGCGAGCAGTACTTC.

This rearrangement joins TRBV19 to TRBJ2-7, with D tentatively TRBD1 or TRBD2 (5 bases each). Trimming took 7 bases from V and 1 from J, leaving 20 bases between them. This CDR3 region has 16 residues. CDR1 and CDR2 from the germline V gene are LNHDA and SQIVND (reference sequence). The CDR3, as DNA: TGTGCCAGTACTCCCGGAAGAGGGGCTGGGTCCTACGAGCAGTACTTC. Translating it yields CASTPGRGAGSYEQYF.

CDR3 in amino acids: CASSALNNEQFF. The CDR3, as DNA: TGTGCCAGCAGCGCTTTGAACAATGAGCAGTTCTTC. The chain links TRBV11-1 to TRBJ2-1; D is uncertain. From germline, CDR1 is SGHAT and CDR2 FQDESV (reference sequence). V lost 5 bases and J 5 bases, leaving 7 bases between the germline ends. The CDR3 has 12 amino acids. The full variable domain, in which reference TRBV11-1 and TRBJ2-1 provide the parts outside the CDR3, is EAEVAQSPRYKITEKSQAVAFWCDPISGHATLYWYRQILGQGPELLVQFQDESVVDDSQLPKDRFSAERLKGVDSTLKIQPAELGDSAMYLCASSALNNEQFFGPGTRLTVL.

This chain uses TRBV7-8 with TRBJ2-7; either TRBD1 or TRBD2 may fit D (5 bases each). The CDR3 covers 16 residues. Trimming removed 2 bases from V and 0 bases from J, with 14 bases in between. Germline CDR1 SGHVS, CDR2 FQNEAQ. The CDR3 DNA reads TGTGCCAGCAGCTTAAAGCCGGCAGGGAGCTCCTACGAGCAGTACTTC. Translating it yields CASSLKPAGSSYEQYF.

The table lists this clone with many counts. The rearrangement links TRBV6-5 to TRBJ1-5, with TRBD1 identical over 8 bases. Germline assignment: CDR1 MNHEY and CDR2 SVGAGI. CDR3 length: 14 residues. The V and J ends lost 6 bases and 5 bases, in that order; junction bases with no gene match: 6. CDR3 region: CASRFRTGHQPQHF. CDR3 DNA sequence: TGTGCCAGCAGATTCCGGACAGGGCATCAGCCCCAGCATTTT.

The J gene is TRBJ2-1, the V gene TRBV5-5, with 12 bases that match TRBD2. The CDR3 runs 15 residues. The V gene's germline CDR1 is SGHKS and CDR2 YYEKEE (reference sequence). J was trimmed by 6 bases and V by 4 bases; bases with no gene match: 5. The CDR3 DNA follows: TGTGCCAGCAGCAGACTAGCGGGAGCGATCAATGAGCAGTTCTTC. This encodes CASSRLAGAINEQFF.

This chain joins TRBV27 and TRBJ2-4; a possible D gene is TRBD2 (6 bases). This CDR3 spans 15 amino acids. The germline V gene encodes CDR1 MNHEY and CDR2 SMNVEV (reference sequence). Trimming pared 8 bases from V and 7 bases from J, leaving 21 bases between. The DNA of the CDR3 is TGTGCCAGCGGTTATCGGGACCGGGGGAAGAACATTCAGTACTTC. This sequence encodes CASGYRDRGKNIQYF.

About this clone itself: The sample carries other DNA sequences with the same CDR3. The rearrangement joins TRBV27 to TRBJ1-1; D is possibly TRBD1 (5 bases). The V gene's germline CDR1 is MNHEY and CDR2 SMNVEV (reference sequence). V dropped 3 bases and J dropped 0 bases, with 8 bases sitting between them. This CDR3 contains 14 residues. The CDR3 DNA follows: TGTGCCAGCAGTTTGGGGGGGATGAACACTGAAGCTTTCTTT. Translation: CASSLGGMNTEAFF.

The chain joins TRBV5-5 to TRBJ2-7; D may be TRBD2 (6 bases). Trimming cost V 0 bases and J 4 bases, with 14 bases left between them. The CDR3 loop spans 15 amino acids. CDR1 SGHKS and CDR2 YYEKEE come from the germline V gene (reference sequence). The CDR3 DNA follows: TGTGCCAGCAGCTTGGGGAGGGTGGAGTCTTACGAGCAGTACTTC. Translation gives CASSLGRVESYEQYF. The complete variable domain, with remaining parts taken from reference TRBV5-5 and TRBJ2-7, reads DAGVTQSPTHLIKTRGQQVTLRCSPISGHKSVSWYQQVLGQGPQFIFQYYEKEERGRGNFPDRFSARQFPNYSSELNVNALLLGDSALYLCASSLGRVESYEQYFGPGTRLTVT.

The rearrangement joins TRBV7-6 to TRBJ1-1, with D maybe TRBD1 (6 bases). CDR1 is SGHVS and CDR2 is FNYEAQ in the germline V gene. CDR3 length: 16 amino acids. V was cut by 4 bases and J by 0 bases, with 15 bases left in between. The CDR3 is CASSSTPTGLNTEAFF. CDR3 bases: TGTGCCAGCAGCTCCACACCTACAGGGCTGAACACTGAAGCTTTCTTT.

The table lists this clone with a count of one. J is TRBJ2-2 and V is TRBV5-1; D remains unclear. CDR3 length equals 16 residues. In germline, CDR1 is SGHRS, CDR2 YFSETQ. V lost 0 bases and J lost 3, with 12 bases in between. The CDR3: CASSLGQRSYTGELFF. The DNA of the CDR3 is TGCGCCAGCAGCTTGGGGCAAAGATCGTACACCGGGGAGCTGTTTTTT.

This chain uses TRBV9 with TRBJ2-7, with TRBD2 identical over 11 bases. Germline lookup yields CDR1 SGDLS and CDR2 YYNGEE. The trim removed 4 bases at V and 7 bases at J, leaving 4 bases unmatched. This CDR3 comprises 13 residues. The CDR3 nucleotides are TGTGCCAGCAGCCAGACTAGCGGGGCTGAGCAGTACTTC. This encodes CASSQTSGAEQYF.

The chain combines TRBV15 with TRBJ2-5; D unclear. The CDR3 length is 14 residues. The ends were cut back, 0 bases at V and 0 bases at J, with 5 bases in the middle. CDR1 is LNHNV and CDR2 is YYDKDF in the germline V gene (reference sequence). In DNA form, the CDR3 reads TGTGCCACCAGCAGAGAAGTGGACCAAGAGACCCAGTACTTC. Amino acids: CATSREVDQETQYF.

Comment on this clone: Other DNA sequences within the sample encode an identical CDR3. The chain carries TRBV27 and TRBJ1-1; D is unresolved. The CDR3 spans 14 residues. The germline V and J ends were trimmed by 1 base and 2 bases, with 8 bases remaining between them. Germline lookup yields CDR1 MNHEY and CDR2 SMNVEV (reference sequence). This CDR3 is CASSLYGQNTEAFF. CDR3 DNA: TGTGCCAGCAGTTTATATGGCCAAAACACTGAAGCTTTCTTT.

Comments on this clone: Other DNA sequences in the same sample also yield this CDR3. The V gene is TRBV27, the J gene TRBJ2-7; 11 positions agree with TRBD2. V shed 6 bases and J 0 bases; nucleotides not matched to a gene: 4. Germline V gene data show CDR1 as MNHEY and CDR2 as SMNVEV (reference sequence). This CDR3 region has 15 residues. The CDR3 sequence: CASSLTSGISYEQYF. The CDR3 nucleotides read TGTGCCAGCAGCCTGACTAGCGGGATCTCCTACGAGCAGTACTTC.

The chain recombines TRBV7-9 with TRBJ2-2; TRBD1 matches 7 bases. V was pared by 9 bases and J by 2 bases, with 6 bases of the junction left unmatched. CDR3 length: 14 residues. Germline CDR1 reads SEHNR; CDR2 reads FQNEAQ (reference sequence). The CDR3 loop is CASPEGANTGELFF. The CDR3 coding sequence is TGTGCCAGTCCAGAGGGGGCCAACACCGGGGAGCTGTTTTTT.

The gene calls are TRBV2 and TRBJ2-2, with a weak D call TRBD2 (5 bases). Trimming pared 8 bases from V and 0 bases from J, leaving 19 bases between. This CDR3 region has 17 residues. Per the germline V gene, CDR1 is SNHLY and CDR2 is FYNNEI. The CDR3 loop reads CASAGVSGIANTGELFF. As DNA, the CDR3 is TGTGCCAGCGCCGGAGTAAGCGGAATCGCGAACACCGGGGAGCTGTTTTTT.

The chain links TRBV27 to TRBJ1-1; D ambiguous. V shed 1 base and J shed 4 bases, with 7 bases lying between them. Per germline, CDR1 MNHEY and CDR2 SMNVEV (reference sequence). This CDR3 comprises 13 residues. The CDR3 coding sequence is TGTGCCAGCAGTTTATACCCGAGCACTGAAGCTTTCTTT. It is translated as CASSLYPSTEAFF.